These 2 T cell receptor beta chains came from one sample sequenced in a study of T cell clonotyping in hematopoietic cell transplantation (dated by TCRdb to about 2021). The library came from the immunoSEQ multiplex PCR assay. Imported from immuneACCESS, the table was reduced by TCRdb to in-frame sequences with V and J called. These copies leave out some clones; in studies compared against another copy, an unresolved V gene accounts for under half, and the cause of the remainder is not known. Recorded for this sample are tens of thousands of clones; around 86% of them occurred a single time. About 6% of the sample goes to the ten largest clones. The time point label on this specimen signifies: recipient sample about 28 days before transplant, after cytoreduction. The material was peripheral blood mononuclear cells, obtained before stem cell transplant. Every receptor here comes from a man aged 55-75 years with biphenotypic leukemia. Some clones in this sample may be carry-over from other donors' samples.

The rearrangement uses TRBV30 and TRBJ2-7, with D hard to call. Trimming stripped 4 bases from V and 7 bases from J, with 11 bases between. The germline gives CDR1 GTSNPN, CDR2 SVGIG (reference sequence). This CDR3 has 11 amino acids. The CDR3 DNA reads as TGTGCCTGGACCCATAATTTAGAGCAGTACTTC. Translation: CAWTHNLEQYF.

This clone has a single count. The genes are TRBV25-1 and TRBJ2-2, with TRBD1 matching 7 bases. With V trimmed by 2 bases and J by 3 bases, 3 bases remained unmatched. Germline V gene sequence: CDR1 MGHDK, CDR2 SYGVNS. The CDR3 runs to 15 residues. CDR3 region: CASSEGDRYTGELFF. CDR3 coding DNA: TGTGCCAGCAGTGAAGGGGACAGATACACCGGGGAGCTGTTTTTT. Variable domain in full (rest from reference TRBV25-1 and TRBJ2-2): EADIYQTPRYLVIGTGKKITLECSQTMGHDKMYWYQQDPGMELHLIHYSYGVNSTEKGDLSSESTVSRIRTEHFPLTLESARPSHTSQYLCASSEGDRYTGELFFGEGSRLTVL.